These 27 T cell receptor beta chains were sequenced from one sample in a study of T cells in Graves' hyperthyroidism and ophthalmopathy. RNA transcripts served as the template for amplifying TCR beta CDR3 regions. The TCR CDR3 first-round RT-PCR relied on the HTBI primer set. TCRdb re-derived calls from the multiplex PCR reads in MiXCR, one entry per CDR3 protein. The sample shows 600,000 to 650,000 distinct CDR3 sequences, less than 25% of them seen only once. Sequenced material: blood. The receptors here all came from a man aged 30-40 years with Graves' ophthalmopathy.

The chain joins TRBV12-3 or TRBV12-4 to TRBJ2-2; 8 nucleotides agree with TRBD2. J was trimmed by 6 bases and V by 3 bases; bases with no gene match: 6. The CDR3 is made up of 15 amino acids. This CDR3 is CASSFTGRAAGELFF. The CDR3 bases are TGTGCCAGCAGTTTCACCGGGAGGGCGGCCGGGGAGCTGTTTTTT.

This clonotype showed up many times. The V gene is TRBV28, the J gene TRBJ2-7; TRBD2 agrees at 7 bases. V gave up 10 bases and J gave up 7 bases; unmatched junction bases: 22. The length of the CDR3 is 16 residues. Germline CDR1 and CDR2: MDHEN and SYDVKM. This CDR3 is CATRPVLATLRSEQYF. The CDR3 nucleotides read TGTGCCACCCGTCCGGTACTAGCGACACTGAGGTCGGAGCAGTACTTC.

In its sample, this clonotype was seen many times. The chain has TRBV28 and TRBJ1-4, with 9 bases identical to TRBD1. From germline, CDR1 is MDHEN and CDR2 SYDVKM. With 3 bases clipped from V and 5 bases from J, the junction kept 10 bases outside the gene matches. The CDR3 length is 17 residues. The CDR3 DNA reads TGTGCCAGCAGTTTGGTGGACAGGGGAGGGGTGAATGAAAAACTGTTTTTT. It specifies CASSLVDRGGVNEKLFF.

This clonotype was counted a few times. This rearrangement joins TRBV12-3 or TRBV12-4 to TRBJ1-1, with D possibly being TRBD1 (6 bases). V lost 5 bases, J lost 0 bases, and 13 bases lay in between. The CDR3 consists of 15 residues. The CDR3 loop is CASSPVDRMNTEAFF. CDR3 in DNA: TGTGCCAGCAGTCCCGTGGACAGAATGAACACTGAAGCTTTCTTT.

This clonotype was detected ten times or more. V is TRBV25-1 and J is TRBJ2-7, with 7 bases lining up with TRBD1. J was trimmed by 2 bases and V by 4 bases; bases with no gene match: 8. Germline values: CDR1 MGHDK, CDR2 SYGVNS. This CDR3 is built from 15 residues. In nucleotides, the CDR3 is TGTGCCAGCAGTGGCTCCGGGACAGTGACCTACGAGCAGTACTTC. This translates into CASSGSGTVTYEQYF.

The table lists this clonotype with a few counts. DNA of the CDR3: TGTGCCAGCAGCAAGGGACAGGTCGTGGAGACCCAGTACTTC. This sequence encodes CASSKGQVVETQYF. This chain joins TRBV7-9 and TRBJ2-5, with TRBD1 identical over 8 bases. This CDR3 comprises 14 residues. Germline assignment: CDR1 SEHNR and CDR2 FQNEAQ (reference sequence). Trimming removed 5 bases from V and 5 bases from J; junction bases left unmatched: 7. Using reference TRBV7-9 and TRBJ2-5 for the parts outside the CDR3, the full variable domain is DTGVSQNPRHKITKRGQNVTFRCDPISEHNRLYWYRQTLGQGPEFLTYFQNEAQLEKSRLLSDRFSAERPKGSFSTLEIQRTEQGDSAMYLCASSKGQVVETQYFGPGTRLLVL.

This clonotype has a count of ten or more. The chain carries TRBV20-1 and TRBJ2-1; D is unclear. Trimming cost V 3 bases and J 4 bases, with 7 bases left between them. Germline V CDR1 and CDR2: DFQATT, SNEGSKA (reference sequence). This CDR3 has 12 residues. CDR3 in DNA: TGCAGTGCTAGTCAAGATTACAATGAGCAGTTCTTC. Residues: CSASQDYNEQFF.

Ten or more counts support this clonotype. Written as DNA, the CDR3 is TGTGCCAGCAGAAAAAACACTGAAGCTTTCTTT. This encodes CASRKNTEAFF. V usage is TRBV28 and J usage is TRBJ1-1; D not resolved. The CDR3 consists of 11 residues. Germline-derived CDR1 and CDR2 are MDHEN and SYDVKM. Deletions cut 6 bases from V and 2 bases from J, with 4 bases between.

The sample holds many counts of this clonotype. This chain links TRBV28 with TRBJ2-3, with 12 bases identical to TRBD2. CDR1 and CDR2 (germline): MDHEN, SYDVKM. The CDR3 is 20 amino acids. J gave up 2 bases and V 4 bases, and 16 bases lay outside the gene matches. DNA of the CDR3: TGTGCCAGCAGTTCGATTTTACTCGCTAGCGGGAGGGCCCTCACAGATACGCAGTATTTT. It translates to CASSSILLASGRALTDTQYF.

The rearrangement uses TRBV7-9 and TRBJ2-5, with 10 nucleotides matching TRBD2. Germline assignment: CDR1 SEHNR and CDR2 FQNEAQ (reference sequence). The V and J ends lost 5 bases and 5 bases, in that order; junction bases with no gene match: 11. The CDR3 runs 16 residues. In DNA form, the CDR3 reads TGTGCCAGCAGCCCTTCTCTAGCGGGAGAGTGGGAGACCCAGTACTTC. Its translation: CASSPSLAGEWETQYF.

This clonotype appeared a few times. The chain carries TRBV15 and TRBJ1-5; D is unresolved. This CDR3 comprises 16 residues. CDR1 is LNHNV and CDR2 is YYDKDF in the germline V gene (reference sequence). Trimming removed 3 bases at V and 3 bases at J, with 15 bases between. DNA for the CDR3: TGTGCCACCAGCAGGGGGAGGAGGGTTGACAATCAGCCCCAGCATTTT. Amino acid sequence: CATSRGRRVDNQPQHF.

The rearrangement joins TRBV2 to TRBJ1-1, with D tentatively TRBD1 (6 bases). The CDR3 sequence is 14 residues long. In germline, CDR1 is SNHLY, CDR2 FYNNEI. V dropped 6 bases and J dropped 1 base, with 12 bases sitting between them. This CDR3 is CASRGLGGNTEAFF. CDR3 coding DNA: TGTGCCAGCAGAGGCTTAGGGGGGAACACTGAAGCTTTCTTT.

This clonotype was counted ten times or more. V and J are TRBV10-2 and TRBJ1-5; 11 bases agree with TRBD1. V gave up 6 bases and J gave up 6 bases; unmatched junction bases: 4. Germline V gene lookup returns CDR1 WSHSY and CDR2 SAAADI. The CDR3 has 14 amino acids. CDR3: CASRGTGGTQPQHF. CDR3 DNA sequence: TGCGCCAGCAGGGGGACAGGGGGAACTCAGCCCCAGCATTTT.

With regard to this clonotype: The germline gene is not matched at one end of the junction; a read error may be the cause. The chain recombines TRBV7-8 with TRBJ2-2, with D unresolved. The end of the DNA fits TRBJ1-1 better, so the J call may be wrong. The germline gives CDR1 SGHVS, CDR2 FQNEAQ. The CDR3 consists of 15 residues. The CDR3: CASSLARGFGTGAFF. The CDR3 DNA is TGTGCCAGCAGCTTAGCGCGGGGTTTTGGCACTGGAGCTTTCTTT.

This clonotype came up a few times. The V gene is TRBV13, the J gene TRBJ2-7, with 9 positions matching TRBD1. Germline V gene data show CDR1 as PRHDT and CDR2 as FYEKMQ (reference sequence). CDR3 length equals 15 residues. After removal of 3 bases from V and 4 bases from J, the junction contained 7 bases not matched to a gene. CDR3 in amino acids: CASSFTGTGWYEQYF. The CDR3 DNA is TGTGCCAGCAGCTTTACCGGGACAGGGTGGTACGAGCAGTACTTC.

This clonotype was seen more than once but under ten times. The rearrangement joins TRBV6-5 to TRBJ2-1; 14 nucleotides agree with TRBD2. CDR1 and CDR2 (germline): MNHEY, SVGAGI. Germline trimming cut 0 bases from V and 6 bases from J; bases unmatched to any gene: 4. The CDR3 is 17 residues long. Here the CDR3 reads CASSYSKGTSGSNEQFF. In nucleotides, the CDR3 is TGTGCCAGCAGTTACTCGAAAGGGACTAGCGGGAGCAATGAGCAGTTCTTC.

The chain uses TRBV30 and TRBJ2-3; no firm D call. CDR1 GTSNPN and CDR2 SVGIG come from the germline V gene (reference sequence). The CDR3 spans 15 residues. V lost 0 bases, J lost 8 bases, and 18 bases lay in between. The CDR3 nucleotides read TGTGCCTGGAGTGTATGGTTTGGGGTCTGGGGTACGCAGTATTTT. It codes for CAWSVWFGVWGTQYF.

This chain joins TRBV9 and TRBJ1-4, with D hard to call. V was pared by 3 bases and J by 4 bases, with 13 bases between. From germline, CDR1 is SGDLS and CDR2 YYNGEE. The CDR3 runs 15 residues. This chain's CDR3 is CASSAYGGGNEKLFF. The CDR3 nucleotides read TGTGCCAGCAGCGCGTATGGAGGAGGTAATGAAAAACTGTTTTTT.

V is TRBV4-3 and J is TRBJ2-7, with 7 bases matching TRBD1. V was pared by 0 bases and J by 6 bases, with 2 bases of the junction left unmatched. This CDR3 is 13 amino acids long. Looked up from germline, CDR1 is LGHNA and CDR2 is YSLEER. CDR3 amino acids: CASSQDPGGEQYF. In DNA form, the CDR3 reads TGCGCCAGCAGCCAAGATCCAGGGGGCGAGCAGTACTTC.

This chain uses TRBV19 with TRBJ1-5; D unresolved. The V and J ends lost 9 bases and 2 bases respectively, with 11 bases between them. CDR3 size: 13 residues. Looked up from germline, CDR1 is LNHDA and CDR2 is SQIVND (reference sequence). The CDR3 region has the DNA TGTGCCAGCTGTTATGGAGGCAATCAGCCCCAGCATTTT. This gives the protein CASCYGGNQPQHF. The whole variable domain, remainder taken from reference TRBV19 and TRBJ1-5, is DGGITQSPKYLFRKEGQNVTLSCEQNLNHDAMYWYRQDPGQGLRLIYYSQIVNDFQKGDIAEGYSVSREKKESFPLTVTSAQKNPTAFYLCASCYGGNQPQHFGDGTRLSIL.

CDR3 in DNA: TGTGCCAGCAGCCAACGACCTACAGGGGCGGCTGGAAACACCATATATTTT. Its translation is CASSQRPTGAAGNTIYF. The gene calls are TRBV3-1 and TRBJ1-3; TRBD1 matches at 7 bases. Germline V gene sequence: CDR1 LGHDT, CDR2 YNNKEL (reference sequence). V lost 2 bases to trimming and J lost 2 bases; unmatched junction nucleotides: 9. The CDR3 covers 17 residues.

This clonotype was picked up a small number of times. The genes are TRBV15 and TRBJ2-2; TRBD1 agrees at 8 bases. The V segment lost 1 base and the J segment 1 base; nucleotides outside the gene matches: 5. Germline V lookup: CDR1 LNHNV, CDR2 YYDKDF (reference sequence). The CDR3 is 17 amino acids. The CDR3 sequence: CATSRGGDRLNTGELFF. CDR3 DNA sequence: TGTGCCACCAGCAGAGGGGGGGACAGGCTGAACACCGGGGAGCTGTTTTTT.

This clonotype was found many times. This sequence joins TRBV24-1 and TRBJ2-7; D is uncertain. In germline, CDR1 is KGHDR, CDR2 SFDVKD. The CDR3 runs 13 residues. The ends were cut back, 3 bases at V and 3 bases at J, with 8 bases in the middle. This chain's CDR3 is CATSDPTGYEQYF. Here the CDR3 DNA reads TGTGCCACCAGTGATCCCACGGGCTACGAGCAGTACTTC.

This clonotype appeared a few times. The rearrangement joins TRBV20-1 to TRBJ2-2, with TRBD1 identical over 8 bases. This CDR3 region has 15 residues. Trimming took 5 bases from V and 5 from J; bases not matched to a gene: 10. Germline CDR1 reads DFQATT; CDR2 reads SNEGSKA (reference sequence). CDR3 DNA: TGCAGTGCTGGGACGGACAGGGAGAGGACCGGGGAGCTGTTTTTT. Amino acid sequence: CSAGTDRERTGELFF.

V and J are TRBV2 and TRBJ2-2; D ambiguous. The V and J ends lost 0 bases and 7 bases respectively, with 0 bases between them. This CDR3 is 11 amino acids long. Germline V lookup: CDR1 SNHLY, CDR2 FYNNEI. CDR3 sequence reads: CASSEAGELFF. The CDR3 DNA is TGTGCCAGCAGTGAAGCCGGGGAGCTGTTTTTT.

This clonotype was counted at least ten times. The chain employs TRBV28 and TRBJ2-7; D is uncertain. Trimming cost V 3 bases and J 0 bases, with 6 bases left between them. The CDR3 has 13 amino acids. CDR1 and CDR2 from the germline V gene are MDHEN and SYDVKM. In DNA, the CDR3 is TGTGCCAGCAGTTTTGGGGACTCCTACGAGCAGTACTTC. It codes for CASSFGDSYEQYF.

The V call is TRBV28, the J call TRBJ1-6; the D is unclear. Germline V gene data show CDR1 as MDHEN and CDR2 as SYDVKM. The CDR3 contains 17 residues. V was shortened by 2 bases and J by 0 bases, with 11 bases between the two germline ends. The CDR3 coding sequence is TGTGCCAGCAGTTTAGATCCCCGGAGCTCCTATAATTCACCCCTCCACTTT. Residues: CASSLDPRSSYNSPLHF.